This T cell receptor (beta chain) originates from a study of post-analysis software for immune sequencing data. Whole-study results and caveats: Five or six TRBV segments, TRBV5-6, TRBV5-1 and TRBV20-1 among them, were found more frequent in patients than controls.

The CDR3 contains 15 residues. CDR1 is SGHTA and CDR2 is FQGNSA in the germline V gene. After removal of 1 base from V and 5 bases from J, the junction contained 4 bases not matched to a gene. The library was made from cDNA and included unique molecular identifiers. TCRdb processed the PCR reads anew with MiXCR; each CDR3 protein has one entry. The sample has hundreds of thousands of distinct CDR3 sequences; roughly 29% are singletons. This clonotype was observed a handful of times. Its antigen is undetermined. The sample consisted of blood. The source of this sequence is a girl between 10 and 17 years old with multiple sclerosis. The chain is built from TRBV7-2 and TRBJ2-5; 10 nucleotides line up with TRBD2. This CDR3 reads CASSLVLGLAETQYF. The CDR3 coding sequence is TGTGCCAGCAGCTTAGTGTTGGGACTAGCGGAGACCCAGTACTTC. The entire variable domain, with the rest obtained from reference TRBV7-2 and TRBJ2-5, is as follows: GAGVSQSPSNKVTEKGKDVELRCDPISGHTALYWYRQSLGQGLEFLIYFQGNSAPDKSGLPSDRFSAERTGGSVSTLTIQRTQQEDSAVYLCASSLVLGLAETQYFGPGTRLLVL.